This T cell receptor beta chain was documented in a study of cytomegalovirus exposure and HLA in healthy donors. Whole-study findings and limits: DRB1 showed the most TCR associations and HLA-C the fewest in a later analysis, as rates varied by HLA locus. As a later analysis showed, several of the most significant clusters appeared to be linked to common viral pathogens.

The study ran its PCR with 60 Vbeta and 13 Jbeta primers. Per the original data handling: Approximately 78 million unique TCR beta chains, roughly 11 million of them shared, were counted by a later analysis. Some clones are missing from TCRdb's copy, which holds only in-frame ones; the method was immunoSEQ multiplex PCR. V and J calls and clone size are given by that table; D and trimming were obtained from the DNA. Of about 140,000 clones in the sample, about 80% were seen once. As for this clone: Antigen unknown.

This clonotype originated in a male donor in good health and CMV-seropositive. Sequencing was carried out using PBMCs.

The CDR3 protein is CASSQDATYTEAFF. DNA of the CDR3: TGTGCCAGCAGCCAAGATGCGACTTACACTGAAGCTTTCTTT. The rearrangement uses TRBV4-2 and TRBJ1-1; D remains ambiguous. Germline V gives CDR1 LGHNA, CDR2 YNFKEQ. The CDR3 spans 14 residues. Trimming removed 0 bases at V and 3 bases at J, with 8 bases between.